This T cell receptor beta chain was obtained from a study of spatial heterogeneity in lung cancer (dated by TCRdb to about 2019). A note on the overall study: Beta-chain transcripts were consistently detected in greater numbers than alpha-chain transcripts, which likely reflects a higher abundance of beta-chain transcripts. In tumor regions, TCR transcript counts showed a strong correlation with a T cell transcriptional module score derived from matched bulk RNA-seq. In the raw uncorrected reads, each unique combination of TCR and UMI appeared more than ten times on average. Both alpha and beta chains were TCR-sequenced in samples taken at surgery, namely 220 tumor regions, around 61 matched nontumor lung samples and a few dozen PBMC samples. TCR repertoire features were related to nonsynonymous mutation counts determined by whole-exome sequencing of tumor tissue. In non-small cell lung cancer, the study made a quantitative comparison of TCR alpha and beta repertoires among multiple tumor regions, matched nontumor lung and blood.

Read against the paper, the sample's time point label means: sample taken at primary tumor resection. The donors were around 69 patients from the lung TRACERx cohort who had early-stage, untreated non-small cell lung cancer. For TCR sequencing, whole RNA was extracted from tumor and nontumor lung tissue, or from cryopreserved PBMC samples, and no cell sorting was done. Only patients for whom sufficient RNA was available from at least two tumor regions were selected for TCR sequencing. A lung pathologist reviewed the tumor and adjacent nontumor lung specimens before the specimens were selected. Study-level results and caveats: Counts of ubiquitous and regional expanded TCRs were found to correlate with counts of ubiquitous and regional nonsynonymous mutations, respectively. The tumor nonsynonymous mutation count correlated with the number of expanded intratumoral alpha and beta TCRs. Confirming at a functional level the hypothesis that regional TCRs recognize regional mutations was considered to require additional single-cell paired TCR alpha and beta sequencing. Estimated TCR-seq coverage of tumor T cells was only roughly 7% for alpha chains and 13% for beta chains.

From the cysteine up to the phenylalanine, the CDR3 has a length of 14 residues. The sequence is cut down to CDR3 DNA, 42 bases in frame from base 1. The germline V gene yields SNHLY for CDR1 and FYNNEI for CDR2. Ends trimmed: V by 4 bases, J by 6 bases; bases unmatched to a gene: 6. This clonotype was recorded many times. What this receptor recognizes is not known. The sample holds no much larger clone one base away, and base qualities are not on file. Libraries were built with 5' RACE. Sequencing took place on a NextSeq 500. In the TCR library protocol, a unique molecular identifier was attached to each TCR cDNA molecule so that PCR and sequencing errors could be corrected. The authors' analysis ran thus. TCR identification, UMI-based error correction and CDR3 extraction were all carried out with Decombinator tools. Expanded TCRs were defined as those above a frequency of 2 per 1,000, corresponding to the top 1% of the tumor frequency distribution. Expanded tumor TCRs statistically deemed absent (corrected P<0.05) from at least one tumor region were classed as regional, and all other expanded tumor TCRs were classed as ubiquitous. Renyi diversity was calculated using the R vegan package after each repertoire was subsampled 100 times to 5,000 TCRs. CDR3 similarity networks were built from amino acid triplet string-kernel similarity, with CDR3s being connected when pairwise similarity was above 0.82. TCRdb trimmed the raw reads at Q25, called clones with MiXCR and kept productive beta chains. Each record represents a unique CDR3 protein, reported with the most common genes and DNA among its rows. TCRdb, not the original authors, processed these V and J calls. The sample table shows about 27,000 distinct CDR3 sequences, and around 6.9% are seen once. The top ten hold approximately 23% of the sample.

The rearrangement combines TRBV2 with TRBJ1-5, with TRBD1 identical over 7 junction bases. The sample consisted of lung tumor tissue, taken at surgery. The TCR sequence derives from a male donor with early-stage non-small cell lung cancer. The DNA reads TGTGCCAGCAGTGCTTCGAGGGGGCCTCAGCCCCAGCATTTT. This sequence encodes CASSASRGPQPQHF.